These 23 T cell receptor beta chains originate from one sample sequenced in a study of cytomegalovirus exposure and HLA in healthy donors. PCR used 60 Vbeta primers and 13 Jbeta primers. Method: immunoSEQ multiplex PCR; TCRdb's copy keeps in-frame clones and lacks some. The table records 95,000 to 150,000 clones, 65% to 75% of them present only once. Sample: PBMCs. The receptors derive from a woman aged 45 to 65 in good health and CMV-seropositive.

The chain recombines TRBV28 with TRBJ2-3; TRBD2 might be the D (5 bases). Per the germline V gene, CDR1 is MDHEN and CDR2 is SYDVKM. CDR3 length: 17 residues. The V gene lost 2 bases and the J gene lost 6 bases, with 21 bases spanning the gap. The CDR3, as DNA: TGTGCCAGCAGTTTAGAGATGGGCGCTGGACTGGGGGATACGCAGTATTTT. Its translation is CASSLEMGAGLGDTQYF.

CDR3 coding DNA: TGTGCCAGCAGTGAAGACAGGGGGCAGACGGAGTACTTC. Translating it yields CASSEDRGQTEYF. The rearrangement uses TRBV6-1 and TRBJ2-7, with 9 bases aligning to TRBD1. V trimming: 1 base; J trimming: 11 bases; junction bases outside the gene matches: 6. The V gene's germline CDR1 is MNHNS and CDR2 SASEGT. There are 13 residues in the CDR3.

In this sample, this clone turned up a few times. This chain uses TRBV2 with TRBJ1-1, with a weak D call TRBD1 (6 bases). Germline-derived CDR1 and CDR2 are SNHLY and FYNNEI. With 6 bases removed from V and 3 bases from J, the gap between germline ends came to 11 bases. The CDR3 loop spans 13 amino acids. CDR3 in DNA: TGTGCCAGCAGACCTACAGGGTACACTGAAGCTTTCTTT. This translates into CASRPTGYTEAFF.

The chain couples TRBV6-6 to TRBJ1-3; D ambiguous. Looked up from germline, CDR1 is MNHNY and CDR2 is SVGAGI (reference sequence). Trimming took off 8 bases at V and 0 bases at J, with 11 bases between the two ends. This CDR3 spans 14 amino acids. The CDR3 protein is CASRAGISGNTIYF. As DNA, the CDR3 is TGTGCCAGCCGCGCAGGCATCTCTGGAAACACCATATATTTT.

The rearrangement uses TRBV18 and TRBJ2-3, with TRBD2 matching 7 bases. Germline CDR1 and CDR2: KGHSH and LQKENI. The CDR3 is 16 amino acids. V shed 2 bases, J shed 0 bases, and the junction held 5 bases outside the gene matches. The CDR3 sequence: CASSPMGRASTDTQYF. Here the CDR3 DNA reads TGTGCCAGCTCACCAATGGGGAGGGCCAGCACAGATACGCAGTATTTT.

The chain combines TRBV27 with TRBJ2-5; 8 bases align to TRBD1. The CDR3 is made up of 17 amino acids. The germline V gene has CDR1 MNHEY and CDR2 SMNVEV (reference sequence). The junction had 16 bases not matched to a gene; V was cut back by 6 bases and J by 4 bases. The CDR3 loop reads CASRPQGAAGVPETQYF. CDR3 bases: TGTGCCAGCAGGCCTCAGGGGGCGGCTGGGGTACCAGAGACCCAGTACTTC.

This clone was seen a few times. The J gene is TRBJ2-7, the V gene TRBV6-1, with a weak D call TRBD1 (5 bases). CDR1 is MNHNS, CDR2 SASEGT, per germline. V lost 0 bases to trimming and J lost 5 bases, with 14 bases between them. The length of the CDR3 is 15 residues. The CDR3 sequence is CASSEAAGLIDEQYF. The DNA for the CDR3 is TGTGCCAGCAGTGAAGCTGCAGGGCTGATTGACGAGCAGTACTTC.

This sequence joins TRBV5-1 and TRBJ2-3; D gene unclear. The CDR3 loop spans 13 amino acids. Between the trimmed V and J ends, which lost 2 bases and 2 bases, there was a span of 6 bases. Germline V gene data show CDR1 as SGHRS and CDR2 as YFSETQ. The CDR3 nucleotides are TGCGCCAGCAGCTTCCGGTCCACAGATACGCAGTATTTT. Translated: CASSFRSTDTQYF.

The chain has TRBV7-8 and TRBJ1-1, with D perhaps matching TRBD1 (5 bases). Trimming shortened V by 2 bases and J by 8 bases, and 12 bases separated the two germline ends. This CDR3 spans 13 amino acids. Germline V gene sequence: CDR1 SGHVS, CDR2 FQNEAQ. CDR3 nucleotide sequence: TGTGCCAGCAGCTTATCACAGGCCTTAGAAGCTTTCTTT. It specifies CASSLSQALEAFF.

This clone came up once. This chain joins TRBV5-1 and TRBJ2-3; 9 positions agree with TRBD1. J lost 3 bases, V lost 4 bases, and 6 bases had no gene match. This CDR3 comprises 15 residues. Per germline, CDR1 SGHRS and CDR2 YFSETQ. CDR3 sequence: CASSPGTGWTDTQYF. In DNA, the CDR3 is TGCGCCAGCAGCCCAGGGACAGGGTGGACAGATACGCAGTATTTT. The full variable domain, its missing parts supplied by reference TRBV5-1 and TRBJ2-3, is KAGVTQTPRYLIKTRGQQVTLSCSPISGHRSVSWYQQTPGQGLQFLFEYFSETQRNKGNFPGRFSGRQFSNSRSEMNVSTLELGDSALYLCASSPGTGWTDTQYFGPGTRLTVL.

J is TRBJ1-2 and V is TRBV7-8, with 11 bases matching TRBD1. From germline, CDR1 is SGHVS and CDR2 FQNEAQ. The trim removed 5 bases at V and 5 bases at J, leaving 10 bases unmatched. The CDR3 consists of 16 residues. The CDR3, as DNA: TGTGCCAGCAGCCCGAGGACCGGGACAGGGGGTTATGGCTACACCTTC. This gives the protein CASSPRTGTGGYGYTF.

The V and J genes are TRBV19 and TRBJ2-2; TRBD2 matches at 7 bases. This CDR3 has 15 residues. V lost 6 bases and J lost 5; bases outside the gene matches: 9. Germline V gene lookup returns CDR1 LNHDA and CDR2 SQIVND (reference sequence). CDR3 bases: TGTGCCAGTAGGTACCGGGAGGCTTGGACCGGGGAGCTGTTTTTT. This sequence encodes CASRYREAWTGELFF.

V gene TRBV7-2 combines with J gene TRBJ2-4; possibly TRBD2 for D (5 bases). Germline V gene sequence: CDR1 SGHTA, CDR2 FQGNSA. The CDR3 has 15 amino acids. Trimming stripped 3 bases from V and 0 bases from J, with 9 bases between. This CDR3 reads CASSFRDVAKNIQYF. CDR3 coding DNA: TGTGCCAGCAGCTTTCGGGATGTAGCCAAAAACATTCAGTACTTC.

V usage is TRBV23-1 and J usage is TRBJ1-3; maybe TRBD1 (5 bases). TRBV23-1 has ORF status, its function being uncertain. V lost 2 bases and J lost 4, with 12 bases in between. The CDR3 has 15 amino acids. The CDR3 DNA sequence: TGCGCCAGCAGTCAAGGCCAGGGCTCGGGAAACACCATATATTTT. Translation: CASSQGQGSGNTIYF.

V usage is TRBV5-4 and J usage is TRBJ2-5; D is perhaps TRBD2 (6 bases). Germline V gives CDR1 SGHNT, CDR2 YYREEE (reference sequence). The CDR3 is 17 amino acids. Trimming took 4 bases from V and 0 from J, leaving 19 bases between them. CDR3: CASSPLLLRGNQETQYF. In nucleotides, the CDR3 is TGTGCCAGCAGCCCTCTTCTGTTGCGGGGAAACCAAGAGACCCAGTACTTC.

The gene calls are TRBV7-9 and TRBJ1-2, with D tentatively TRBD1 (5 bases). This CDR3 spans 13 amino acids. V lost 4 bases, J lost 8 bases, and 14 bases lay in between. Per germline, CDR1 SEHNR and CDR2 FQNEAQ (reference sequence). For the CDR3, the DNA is TGTGCCAGCAGCTCAGCCCAGGGTGGCGGCTACACCTTC. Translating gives CASSSAQGGGYTF.

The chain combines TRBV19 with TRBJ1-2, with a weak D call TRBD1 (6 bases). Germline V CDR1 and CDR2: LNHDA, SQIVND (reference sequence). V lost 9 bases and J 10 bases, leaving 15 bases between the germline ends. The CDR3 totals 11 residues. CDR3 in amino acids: CARLTGSVYTF. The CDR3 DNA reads TGTGCCAGACTGACAGGATCAGTCTACACCTTC.

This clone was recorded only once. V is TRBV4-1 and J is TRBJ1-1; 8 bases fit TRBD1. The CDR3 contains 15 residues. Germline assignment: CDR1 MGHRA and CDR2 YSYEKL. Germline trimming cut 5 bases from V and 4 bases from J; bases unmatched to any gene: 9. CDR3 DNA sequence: TGCGCCAGCAGCTCCCAAACAGGGGGGACCACTGAAGCTTTCTTT. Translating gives CASSSQTGGTTEAFF.

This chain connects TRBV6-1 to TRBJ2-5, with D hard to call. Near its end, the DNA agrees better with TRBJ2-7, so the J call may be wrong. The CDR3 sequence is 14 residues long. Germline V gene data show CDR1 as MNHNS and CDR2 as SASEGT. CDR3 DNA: TGTGCCAGCAGTGACAGGTCGATCTCCTACGAGCAGTACTTC. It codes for CASSDRSISYEQYF.

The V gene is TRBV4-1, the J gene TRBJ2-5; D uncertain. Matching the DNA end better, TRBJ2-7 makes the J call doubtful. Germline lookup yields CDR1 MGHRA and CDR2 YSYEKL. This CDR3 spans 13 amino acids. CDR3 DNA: TGCGCCAGCAGCCAAGGCTACTCCTACGAGCAGTACTTC. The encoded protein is CASSQGYSYEQYF.

The chain's CDR3 is CASSPPPQPQHF. For the CDR3, the DNA is TGTGCCAGCAGCCCTCCTCCTCAGCCCCAGCATTTT. V and J are TRBV13 and TRBJ1-5; unclear D gene. The V gene lost 5 bases and the J gene lost 6 bases, with 8 bases spanning the gap. Germline V CDR1 and CDR2: PRHDT, FYEKMQ (reference sequence). The CDR3 sequence is 12 residues long.

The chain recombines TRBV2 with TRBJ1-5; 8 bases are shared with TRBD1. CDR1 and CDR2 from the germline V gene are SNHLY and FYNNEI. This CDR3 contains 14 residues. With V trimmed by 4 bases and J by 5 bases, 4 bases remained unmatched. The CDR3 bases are TGTGCCAGCAGTGGCGACAGGGGAGATCAGCCCCAGCATTTT. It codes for CASSGDRGDQPQHF.

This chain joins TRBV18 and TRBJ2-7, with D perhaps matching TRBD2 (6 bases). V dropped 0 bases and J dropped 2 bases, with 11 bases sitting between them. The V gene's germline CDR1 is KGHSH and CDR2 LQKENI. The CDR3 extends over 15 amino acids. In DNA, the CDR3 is TGTGCCAGCTCACCACCGGGACTGAGTACCTACGAGCAGTACTTC. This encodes CASSPPGLSTYEQYF.